Each of the 23 T cell receptor beta chains below was sequenced from the same sample in a study of beta chain features in type 1 diabetes. Sequenced material consisted of expressed TCRB transcripts (all of the isolated RNA was reverse transcribed). Some clones are missing from TCRdb's copy, which holds only in-frame ones; the method was immunoSEQ multiplex PCR. This sample carries 310,000 or so clones, less than 10% of them seen once, and the ten largest clones take around 0.44%. The sample consisted of central memory CD4+ T cells from blood. All receptors derive from a woman between 18 and 30 years old in good health.

CDR3 residues: CASSLGGHNEQFF. The CDR3 DNA reads TGTGCCAGCAGCTTGGGCGGGCACAATGAGCAGTTCTTC. The V call is TRBV7-2, the J call TRBJ2-1; D might be TRBD2 (5 bases). Looked up from germline, CDR1 is SGHTA and CDR2 is FQGNSA. This CDR3 has 13 amino acids. The V and J ends lost 3 bases and 5 bases respectively, with 8 bases between them.

The table lists this clone with a few counts. CDR3 DNA: TGTGCCAGCAGTCAAGGACAGGGGAGTGAAAAACTGTTTTTT. It translates to CASSQGQGSEKLFF. V gene TRBV7-9 combines with J gene TRBJ1-4; 9 bases fit TRBD1. The germline gives CDR1 SEHNR, CDR2 FQNEAQ (reference sequence). Germline trimming cut 6 bases from V and 7 bases from J; bases unmatched to any gene: 6. CDR3 length: 14 amino acids.

This clone was counted ten times or more. This sequence joins TRBV2 and TRBJ2-2, with D possibly called TRBD1 or TRBD2 (6 bases each). V was cut by 4 bases and J by 9 bases, with 9 bases left in between. The CDR3 consists of 12 residues. CDR1 is SNHLY and CDR2 is FYNNEI in the germline V gene. This CDR3 is CASSAGARELFF. The DNA of the CDR3 is TGTGCCAGCAGTGCGGGGGCCAGGGAGCTGTTTTTT.

The CDR3, as DNA: TGTGCCAGCAGCCAACCCGGGACCCAGGGTAATGAGCAGTTCTTC. It specifies CASSQPGTQGNEQFF. V gene TRBV11-2 combines with J gene TRBJ2-1, with D perhaps TRBD1 or TRBD2 (5 bases each). Looked up from germline, CDR1 is SGHAT and CDR2 is FQNNGV. This CDR3 region has 15 residues. Trimming stripped 5 bases from V and 7 bases from J, with 18 bases between.

This clone came up a few times. The chain is built from TRBV28 and TRBJ2-1, with D perhaps matching TRBD1 or TRBD2 (5 bases each). Germline V gives CDR1 MDHEN, CDR2 SYDVKM. Trimming removed 5 bases at V and 4 bases at J, with 15 bases between. This CDR3 is 15 amino acids long. CDR3 sequence (DNA): TGTGCCAGCAGTGGGGGAAGCCCCGGGTACAATGAGCAGTTCTTC. This encodes CASSGGSPGYNEQFF.

The table lists this clone with a few counts. The DNA of the CDR3 is TGTGCCAGCAGTGAACAGAGAAACAATGAGCAGTTCTTC. Amino acids: CASSEQRNNEQFF. The chain employs TRBV25-1 and TRBJ2-1; D not resolved. V was shortened by 2 bases and J by 5 bases, with 7 bases between the two germline ends. Germline values: CDR1 MGHDK, CDR2 SYGVNS. The CDR3 covers 13 residues.

The J gene is TRBJ2-3, the V gene TRBV4-1; 9 positions agree with TRBD1. In germline, CDR1 is MGHRA, CDR2 YSYEKL. V lost 3 bases and J lost 2; bases outside the gene matches: 6. The CDR3 has 16 amino acids. For the CDR3, the DNA is TGCGCCAGCAGCCAGGGACAGGGATTGGTCACAGATACGCAGTATTTT. Translation: CASSQGQGLVTDTQYF.

In this sample, this clone turned up a few times. The J gene is TRBJ1-1, the V gene TRBV7-2; 7 bases map to TRBD1. CDR1 is SGHTA and CDR2 is FQGNSA in the germline V gene. CDR3 length equals 15 residues. With 5 bases clipped from V and 0 bases from J, the junction kept 6 bases outside the gene matches. The CDR3 sequence: CASSVNRGMNTEAFF. In nucleotides, the CDR3 is TGTGCCAGCAGCGTAAACAGGGGAATGAACACTGAAGCTTTCTTT.

This chain connects TRBV10-3 to TRBJ2-7; 7 bases line up with TRBD2. The CDR3 covers 15 residues. The germline CDR1 and CDR2 sequences are ENHRY and SYGVKD. V gave up 0 bases and J gave up 2 bases; unmatched junction bases: 4. The CDR3 DNA reads as TGTGCCATCAGTGAGTCAGCGGGGCCTCCCTACGAGCAGTACTTC. Its translation: CAISESAGPPYEQYF.

This clone was observed a handful of times. This rearrangement joins TRBV6-5 to TRBJ2-1; no reliable D call. V lost 6 bases and J 5 bases, leaving 8 bases between the germline ends. CDR3 length: 12 residues. CDR1 is MNHEY, CDR2 SVGAGI, per germline. The chain's CDR3 is CASRDPNNEQFF. CDR3 nucleotide sequence: TGTGCCAGCAGAGACCCTAACAATGAGCAGTTCTTC.

V is TRBV5-4 and J is TRBJ2-1; D is unclear. The germline V and J ends were trimmed by 3 bases and 1 base, with 14 bases remaining between them. The V gene's germline CDR1 is SGHNT and CDR2 YYREEE (reference sequence). This CDR3 spans 16 amino acids. The CDR3 coding sequence is TGTGCCAGCAGCTCATCCCTTTTTGTGTCCTACAATGAGCAGTTCTTC. This gives the protein CASSSSLFVSYNEQFF.

This clone has more than one count but fewer than ten. The chain links TRBV6-1 to TRBJ2-6, with D possibly matching TRBD2 (5 bases). The CDR3 consists of 14 residues. Trimming took off 4 bases at V and 3 bases at J, with 7 bases between the two ends. The germline gives CDR1 MNHNS, CDR2 SASEGT. CDR3 sequence reads: CASSVGDGANVLTF. The CDR3 DNA follows: TGTGCCAGCAGTGTCGGGGATGGGGCCAACGTCCTGACTTTC.

This clone was picked up a small number of times. The chain is built from TRBV7-2 and TRBJ2-7, with D possibly being TRBD1 (5 bases). The V end was cut by 2 bases, the J end by 5 bases, with 13 bases between. Per germline, CDR1 SGHTA and CDR2 FQGNSA. The CDR3 covers 14 residues. CDR3 nucleotide sequence: TGTGCCAGCAGCTTAACCCCAGGGATCAACGAGCAGTACTTC. This sequence encodes CASSLTPGINEQYF.

The V and J genes are TRBV6-5 and TRBJ2-5; tentatively, D is TRBD1 (5 bases). The CDR3 length is 13 residues. Trimming shortened V by 7 bases and J by 2 bases, and 11 bases separated the two germline ends. Germline values: CDR1 MNHEY, CDR2 SVGAGI. DNA of the CDR3: TGTGCCAGCAAGCAGGGCCTACAAGAGACCCAGTACTTC. It specifies CASKQGLQETQYF.

This clone was seen only a few times. V gene TRBV1 combines with J gene TRBJ2-3; TRBD2 is the table's D call and was not checked against the DNA. TRBV1 is a pseudogene segment. This CDR3 is 15 amino acids long. DNA of the CDR3: TGCACCAGCAGCCGCTGCGGGAGAGGTTCAGATACGCAGTATTTT. Its protein is CTSSRCGRGSDTQYF.

This clone has just a few counts. This rearrangement joins TRBV6-6 to TRBJ1-2; maybe TRBD1 (5 bases). Trimming removed 2 bases at V and 3 bases at J, with 7 bases between. This CDR3 region has 13 residues. The germline gives CDR1 MNHNY, CDR2 SVGAGI (reference sequence). The CDR3 is CASSYGGDYGYTF. For the CDR3, the DNA is TGTGCCAGCAGTTACGGAGGGGACTATGGCTACACCTTC.

A few counts support this clone. The J gene is TRBJ2-3, the V gene TRBV5-4; TRBD2 is a possible D gene (6 bases). Trimming pared 4 bases from V and 4 bases from J, leaving 22 bases between. Germline V gene sequence: CDR1 SGHNT, CDR2 YYREEE (reference sequence). The CDR3 contains 17 residues. CDR3 amino acids: CASSQGKTRSGADTQYF. In DNA form, the CDR3 reads TGTGCCAGCAGCCAAGGAAAGACTAGGAGTGGGGCAGATACGCAGTATTTT.

The rearrangement joins TRBV5-4 to TRBJ2-1; 14 bases match TRBD2. Germline loops: CDR1 SGHNT, CDR2 YYREEE (reference sequence). The V gene end was trimmed by 4 bases and the J gene end by 12 bases; junction bases not matched to a gene: 9. CDR3 size: 15 residues. CDR3 region: CASSLPGTSGSRQFF. The CDR3 bases are TGTGCCAGCAGCCTGCCGGGGACTAGCGGGAGTCGGCAGTTCTTC.

This clone was counted many times. The J gene is TRBJ2-3, the V gene TRBV7-2, with 9 nucleotides matching TRBD2. CDR1 and CDR2 (germline): SGHTA, FQGNSA. With V trimmed by 6 bases and J by 4 bases, 11 bases remained unmatched. This CDR3 is 16 amino acids long. The CDR3 loop reads CASSSFAGGMADTQYF. The CDR3 DNA is TGTGCCAGCAGTAGTTTTGCGGGAGGGATGGCAGATACGCAGTATTTT.

This clone has more than one count but fewer than ten. The chain couples TRBV18 to TRBJ2-1; D gene uncertain. Looked up from germline, CDR1 is KGHSH and CDR2 is LQKENI. Trimming took 4 bases from V and 3 from J, leaving 4 bases between them. CDR3 size: 12 residues. The CDR3, as DNA: TGTGCCAGCTCACGGGACTACAATGAGCAGTTCTTC. It encodes CASSRDYNEQFF.

The chain recombines TRBV5-5 with TRBJ2-1; D gene unclear. The V and J ends lost 2 bases and 4 bases respectively, with 13 bases between them. Germline values: CDR1 SGHKS, CDR2 YYEKEE (reference sequence). The CDR3 runs 15 residues. CDR3: CASSLRGMLYNEQFF. CDR3 nucleotide sequence: TGTGCCAGCAGCTTACGTGGAATGCTGTACAATGAGCAGTTCTTC.

This clone has just a few counts. The J gene is TRBJ2-7, the V gene TRBV5-1; 8 nucleotides line up with TRBD1. The CDR3 spans 14 residues. Germline assignment: CDR1 SGHRS and CDR2 YFSETQ. V lost 3 bases, J lost 3 bases, and 5 bases stayed unmatched. The CDR3 loop reads CASSSGQGGYEQYF. CDR3 DNA: TGCGCCAGCAGCTCCGGACAGGGAGGCTACGAGCAGTACTTC. Full variable domain (outside the CDR3, taken from reference TRBV5-1 and TRBJ2-7): KAGVTQTPRYLIKTRGQQVTLSCSPISGHRSVSWYQQTPGQGLQFLFEYFSETQRNKGNFPGRFSGRQFSNSRSEMNVSTLELGDSALYLCASSSGQGGYEQYFGPGTRLTVT.

V and J are TRBV7-9 and TRBJ2-5; D may be TRBD2 (6 bases). V was shortened by 1 base and J by 4 bases, with 13 bases between the two germline ends. The germline V gene has CDR1 SEHNR and CDR2 FQNEAQ (reference sequence). This CDR3 has 15 residues. CDR3 sequence reads: CASSLDGVAAETQYF. The CDR3 DNA is TGTGCCAGCAGCTTAGATGGAGTAGCGGCAGAGACCCAGTACTTC.